This entry is about one TCR beta chain. These data belong to a study of blood T cell repertoires in COVID-19. Study information: Donors in the United States, Italy and Spain gave samples during acute or convalescent COVID-19.

Per the original methods: Reference gene primer amplification yielded estimated nucleated cell counts. TCRdb's table, derived via immunoSEQ multiplex PCR, lists solely in-frame clones and lacks some. D and trimming were read from the DNA, whereas the V and J calls and clone size are those reported in that table. The table records fewer than 500,000 clones, 81% of them present only once. This CDR3 is built from 15 residues. Looked up from germline, CDR1 is SGHRS and CDR2 is YFSETQ. Trimming removed 5 bases at V and 1 base at J, with 14 bases between. The clonotype comes from a human donor with acute or convalescent COVID-19. The donor label of this sample is uncertain. Sequencing was done on a sample of peripheral blood. The chain combines TRBV5-1 with TRBJ2-3; D not certain. The CDR3, as DNA: TGCGCCAGCAGAGGTTCACTTAGCCGCACAGATACGCAGTATTTT. Amino acid sequence: CASRGSLSRTDTQYF.